One sample yielded the 13 T cell receptor beta chains listed below, sequenced in a study of patients and donors after allogeneic stem cell transplantation. From the RT-PCR reads, TCRdb called clonotypes with MiXCR, one entry per CDR3 protein. Here the sample spans some 880,000 distinct CDR3 sequences, roughly 18% being singletons. Sequenced: blood, either unsorted or a sorted T cell fraction (not recorded which). The receptors were gathered from a human donor who was either an allogeneic HSCT recipient or a stem cell or donor lymphocyte infusion donor (not recorded which). It is not recorded whose cells these are; they may come from a transplant donor.

The rearrangement uses TRBV2 and TRBJ2-5; D is uncertain. Germline assignment: CDR1 SNHLY and CDR2 FYNNEI. V lost 3 bases, J lost 1 base, and 9 bases lay in between. The CDR3 sequence is 14 residues long. Written as DNA, the CDR3 is TGTGCCAGCAGTGAGTGGCTGATCCAAGAGACCCAGTACTTC. Residues: CASSEWLIQETQYF.

The V gene is TRBV20-1, the J gene TRBJ2-3; possibly TRBD1 for D (5 bases). The germline V gene encodes CDR1 DFQATT and CDR2 SNEGSKA (reference sequence). There are 11 residues in the CDR3. CDR3 DNA sequence: TGCAGGGGCAGGGACACAGATACGCAGTATTTT. The encoded protein is CRGRDTDTQYF.

This clonotype was seen repeatedly, ten times or more. The genes are TRBV12-3 or TRBV12-4 and TRBJ1-1; D is uncertain. V lost 3 bases, J lost 4 bases, and 9 bases lay in between. This CDR3 has 13 amino acids. Here the CDR3 DNA reads TGTGCCAGCAGTTTTGCTGGGTCCACTGAAGCTTTCTTT. Protein sequence: CASSFAGSTEAFF.

The J gene is TRBJ2-7, the V gene TRBV5-1; 9 nucleotides agree with TRBD2. Per the germline V gene, CDR1 is SGHRS and CDR2 is YFSETQ. This CDR3 spans 17 amino acids. J gave up 4 bases and V 7 bases, and 18 bases lay outside the gene matches. The CDR3 loop reads CASDYPPGASGTYEQYF. Here the CDR3 DNA reads TGCGCCAGCGACTATCCCCCGGGGGCTAGCGGGACATACGAGCAGTACTTC.

Written as DNA, the CDR3 is TGTGCCACCAGCAGAGGACAGGGCGGGTACGAGCAGTACTTC. Amino acids: CATSRGQGGYEQYF. V usage is TRBV15 and J usage is TRBJ2-7, with 7 positions matching TRBD1. CDR1 LNHNV and CDR2 YYDKDF come from the germline V gene (reference sequence). The V gene end was trimmed by 1 base and the J gene end by 4 bases; junction bases not matched to a gene: 4. This CDR3 is 14 amino acids long.

This clonotype came up many times. The chain joins TRBV29-1 to TRBJ2-2; D is unresolved. The V and J ends lost 3 bases and 2 bases respectively, with 10 bases between them. The germline CDR1 and CDR2 sequences are SQVTM and ANQGSEA. The CDR3 contains 14 residues. The CDR3 region has the DNA TGCAGCGTTGAGGTCGACATCAACACCGGGGAGCTGTTTTTT. Amino acids: CSVEVDINTGELFF.

This clonotype was found a few times. The rearrangement joins TRBV12-3 or TRBV12-4 to TRBJ1-5, with D possibly being TRBD1 (5 bases). V was shortened by 4 bases and J by 5 bases, with 24 bases between the two germline ends. The CDR3 is 18 amino acids. The CDR3 sequence is CASSSRDGRGFRDQPQHF. The CDR3 DNA sequence: TGTGCCAGCAGTTCGAGGGACGGCCGGGGGTTTCGCGATCAGCCCCAGCATTTT.

V and J are TRBV5-6 and TRBJ2-1, with D perhaps TRBD2 (5 bases). Trimming took off 2 bases at V and 7 bases at J, with 10 bases between the two ends. Germline V CDR1 and CDR2: SGHDT, YYEEEE. This CDR3 is built from 13 residues. Written as DNA, the CDR3 is TGTGCCAGCAGCTTCGCTAGCCTGAATGAGCAGTTCTTC. Protein: CASSFASLNEQFF.

This clonotype has only a few counts. This chain connects TRBV4-1 to TRBJ2-5; TRBD1 matches at 8 bases. Germline V gene data show CDR1 as MGHRA and CDR2 as YSYEKL. V lost 3 bases and J lost 5; bases outside the gene matches: 5. This CDR3 region has 14 residues. For the CDR3, the DNA is TGCGCCAGCAGCCACAGACAGGGGTCGGAGACCCAGTACTTC. Translating gives CASSHRQGSETQYF.

In its sample, this clonotype was seen many times. This chain uses TRBV9 with TRBJ1-5; no clear D gene. With 0 bases removed from V and 0 bases from J, the gap between germline ends came to 7 bases. The CDR3 is 15 residues long. From germline, CDR1 is SGDLS and CDR2 YYNGEE. This CDR3 reads CASSVEGYSNQPQHF. CDR3 nucleotides: TGTGCCAGCAGCGTAGAAGGGTATAGCAATCAGCCCCAGCATTTT.

This clonotype has more than one count but fewer than ten. The rearrangement links TRBV11-2 to TRBJ2-1; 7 bases are a match to TRBD2. CDR1 is SGHAT and CDR2 is FQNNGV in the germline V gene. The CDR3 loop spans 14 amino acids. The V segment lost 0 bases and the J segment 9 bases; nucleotides outside the gene matches: 5. The CDR3 coding sequence is TGTGCCAGCAGCTTAGAGGTGGGGGGGGGTGAGCAGTTCTTC. Translating it yields CASSLEVGGGEQFF.

This clonotype showed up just a few times. This chain connects TRBV12-3 or TRBV12-4 to TRBJ1-6; 11 nucleotides agree with TRBD1. This CDR3 region has 16 residues. With V trimmed by 5 bases and J by 5 bases, 5 bases remained unmatched. The CDR3 region has the DNA TGTGCCAGCAGTCTCGGACAGGGGGCCAATAATTCACCCCTCCACTTT. Protein sequence: CASSLGQGANNSPLHF.

This clonotype has just a few counts. V and J are TRBV4-3 and TRBJ2-2, with 8 positions matching TRBD1. The V gene's germline CDR1 is LGHNA and CDR2 YSLEER. The CDR3 spans 15 residues. The J segment lost 5 bases and the V segment lost 3 bases, leaving 5 bases of the junction unmatched. The CDR3 DNA reads as TGCGCCAGCAGCCATGGACAGGGTTTAACCGGGGAGCTGTTTTTT. Translation gives CASSHGQGLTGELFF.